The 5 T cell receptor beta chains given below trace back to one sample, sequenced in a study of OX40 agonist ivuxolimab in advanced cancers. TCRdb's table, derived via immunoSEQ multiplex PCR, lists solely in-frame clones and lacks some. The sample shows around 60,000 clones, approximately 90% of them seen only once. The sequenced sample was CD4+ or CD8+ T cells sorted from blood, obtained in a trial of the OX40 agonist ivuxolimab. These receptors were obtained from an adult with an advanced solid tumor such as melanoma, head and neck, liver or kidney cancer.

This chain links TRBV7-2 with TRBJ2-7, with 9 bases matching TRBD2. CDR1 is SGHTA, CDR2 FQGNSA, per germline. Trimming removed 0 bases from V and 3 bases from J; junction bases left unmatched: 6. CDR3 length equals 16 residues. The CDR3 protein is CASSLAWAGGFYEQYF. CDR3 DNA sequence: TGTGCCAGCAGCTTAGCTTGGGCGGGAGGGTTCTACGAGCAGTACTTC.

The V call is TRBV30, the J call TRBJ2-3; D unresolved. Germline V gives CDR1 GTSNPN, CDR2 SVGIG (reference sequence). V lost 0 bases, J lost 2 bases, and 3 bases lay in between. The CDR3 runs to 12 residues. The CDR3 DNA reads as TGTGCCTGGAGTGTGCCCACAGATACGCAGTATTTT. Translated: CAWSVPTDTQYF.

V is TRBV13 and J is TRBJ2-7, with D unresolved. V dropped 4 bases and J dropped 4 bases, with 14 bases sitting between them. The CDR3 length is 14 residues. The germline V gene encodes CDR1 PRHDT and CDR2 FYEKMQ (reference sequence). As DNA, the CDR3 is TGTGCCAGCAGCTCAGGCACAGACTTATACGAGCAGTACTTC. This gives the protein CASSSGTDLYEQYF.

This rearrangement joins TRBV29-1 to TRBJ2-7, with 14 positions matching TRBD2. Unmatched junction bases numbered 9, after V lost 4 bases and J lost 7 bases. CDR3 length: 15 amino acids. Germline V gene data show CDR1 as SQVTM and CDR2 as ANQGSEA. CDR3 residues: CSVVPGLAGVGEQYF. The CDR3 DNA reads TGCAGCGTTGTTCCGGGACTAGCGGGAGTGGGTGAGCAGTACTTC.

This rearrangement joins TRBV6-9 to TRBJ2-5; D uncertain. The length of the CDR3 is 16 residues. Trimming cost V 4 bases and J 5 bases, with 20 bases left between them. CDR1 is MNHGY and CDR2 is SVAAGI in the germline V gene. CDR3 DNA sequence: TGTGCCAGCAGTTGGAATTGTTGCTGGCCGGAGGAGACCCAGTACTTC. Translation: CASSWNCCWPEETQYF.